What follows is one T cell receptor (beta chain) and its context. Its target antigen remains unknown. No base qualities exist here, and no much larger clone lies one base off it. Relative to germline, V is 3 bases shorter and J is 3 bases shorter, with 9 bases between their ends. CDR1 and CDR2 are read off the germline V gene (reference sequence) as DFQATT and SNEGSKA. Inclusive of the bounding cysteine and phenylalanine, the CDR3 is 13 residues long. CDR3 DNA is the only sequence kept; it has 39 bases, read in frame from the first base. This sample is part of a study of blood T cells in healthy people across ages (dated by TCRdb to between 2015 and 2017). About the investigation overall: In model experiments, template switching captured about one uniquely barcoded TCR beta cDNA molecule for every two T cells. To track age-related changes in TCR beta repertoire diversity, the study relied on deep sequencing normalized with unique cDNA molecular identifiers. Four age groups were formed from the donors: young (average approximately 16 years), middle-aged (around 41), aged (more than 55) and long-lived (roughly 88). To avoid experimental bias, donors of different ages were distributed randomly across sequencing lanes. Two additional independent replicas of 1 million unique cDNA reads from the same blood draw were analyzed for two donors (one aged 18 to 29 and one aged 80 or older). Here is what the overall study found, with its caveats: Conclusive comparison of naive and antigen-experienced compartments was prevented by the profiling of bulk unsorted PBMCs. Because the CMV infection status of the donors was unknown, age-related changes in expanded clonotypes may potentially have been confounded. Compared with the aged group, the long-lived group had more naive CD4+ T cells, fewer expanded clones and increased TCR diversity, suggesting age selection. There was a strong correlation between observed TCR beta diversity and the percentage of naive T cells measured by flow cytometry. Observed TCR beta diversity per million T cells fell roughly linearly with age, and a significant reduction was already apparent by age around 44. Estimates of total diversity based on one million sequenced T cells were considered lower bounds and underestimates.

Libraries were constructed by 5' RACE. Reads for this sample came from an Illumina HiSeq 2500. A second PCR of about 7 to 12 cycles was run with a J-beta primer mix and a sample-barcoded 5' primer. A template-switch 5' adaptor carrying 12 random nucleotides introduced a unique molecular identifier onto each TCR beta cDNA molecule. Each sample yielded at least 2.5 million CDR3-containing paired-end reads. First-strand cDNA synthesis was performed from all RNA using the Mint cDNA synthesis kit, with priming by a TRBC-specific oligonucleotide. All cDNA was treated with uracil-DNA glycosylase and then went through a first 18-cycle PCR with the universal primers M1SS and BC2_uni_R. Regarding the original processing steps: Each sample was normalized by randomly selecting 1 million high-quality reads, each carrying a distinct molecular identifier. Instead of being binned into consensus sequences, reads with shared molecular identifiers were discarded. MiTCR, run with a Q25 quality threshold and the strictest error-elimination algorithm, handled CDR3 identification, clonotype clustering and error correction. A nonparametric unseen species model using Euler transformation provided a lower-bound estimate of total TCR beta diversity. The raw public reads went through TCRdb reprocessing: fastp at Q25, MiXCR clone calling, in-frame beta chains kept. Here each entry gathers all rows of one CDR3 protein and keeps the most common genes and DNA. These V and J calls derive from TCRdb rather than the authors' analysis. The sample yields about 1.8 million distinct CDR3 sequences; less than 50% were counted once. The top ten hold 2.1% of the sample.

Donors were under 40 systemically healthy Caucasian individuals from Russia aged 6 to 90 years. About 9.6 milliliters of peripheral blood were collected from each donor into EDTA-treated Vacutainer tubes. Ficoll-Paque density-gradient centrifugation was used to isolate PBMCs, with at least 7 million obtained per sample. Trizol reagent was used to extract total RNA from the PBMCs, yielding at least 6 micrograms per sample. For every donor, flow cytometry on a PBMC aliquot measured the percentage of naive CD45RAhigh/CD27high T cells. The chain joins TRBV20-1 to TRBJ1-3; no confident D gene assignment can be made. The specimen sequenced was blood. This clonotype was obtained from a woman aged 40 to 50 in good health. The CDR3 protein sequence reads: CSASPSNGNTIYF. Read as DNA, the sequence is TGCAGTGCTAGTCCCAGCAATGGAAACACCATATATTTT.